The 4 T cell receptor beta chains below all came from one sample that was sequenced in a study of T cells in Graves' hyperthyroidism and ophthalmopathy (dated by TCRdb to the late 2010s). The protocol used for the library was multiplex PCR. Sequenced using an Illumina HiSeq 2000. The TCR beta CDR3 regions were amplified from RNA transcripts. The first round of RT-PCR for the TCR CDR3 was performed with the HTBI primer set and the Qiagen OneStep RT-PCR kit. TCRdb took the public reads, trimmed them with fastp at Q25, ran MiXCR for clone calling and kept in-frame beta chains. A single entry per CDR3 protein holds the most common genes and DNA from its merged rows. The sample data list around 690,000 distinct CDR3 sequences, and less than 25% of these were observed just once. Together, the top ten hold roughly 30% of the sample. Sequencing used blood. These receptors were taken from a man aged 25-45 years with Graves' ophthalmopathy.

This chain links TRBV29-1 with TRBJ2-1; TRBD1 might be the D (6 bases). CDR3 length: 15 residues. V was clipped by 2 bases and J by 3 bases, with 14 bases between them. Germline V gives CDR1 SQVTM, CDR2 ANQGSEA. CDR3 in DNA: TGCAGCGTTGAACTCCGGGACAACCTCTACAATGAGCAGTTCTTC. Residues: CSVELRDNLYNEQFF.

A word on this clonotype: This sequence may be a read error, since a much larger clone differs from it by one base. This chain joins TRBV7-2 and TRBJ1-1; a weak D match, TRBD1 (6 bases). Germline V gene sequence: CDR1 SGHTA, CDR2 FQGNSA. This CDR3 contains 14 residues. Trimming took off 3 bases at V and 3 bases at J, with 11 bases between the two ends. CDR3 in amino acids: CASSLDSVDTEAFF. The CDR3 DNA is TGTGCCAGCAGCTTGGACAGCGTGGACACTGAAGCTTTCTTT.

In its sample, this clonotype was seen a few times. The genes are TRBV29-1 and TRBJ2-1; the D gene is possibly TRBD1 (5 bases). This CDR3 has 15 amino acids. With 7 bases removed from V and 3 bases from J, the gap between germline ends came to 19 bases. The germline CDR1 and CDR2 sequences are SQVTM and ANQGSEA. The CDR3 DNA follows: TGCAGCGCCACCCACAATAGGGGAAACTACAATGAGCAGTTCTTC. It is translated as CSATHNRGNYNEQFF.

This clonotype was found a few times. At one end the junction does not follow the germline gene, possibly because of a read error. The chain is built from TRBV6-2 or TRBV6-3 and TRBJ2-1; the D is unclear. CDR1 MNHEY and CDR2 SVGEGT come from the germline V gene. This CDR3 has 12 residues. The CDR3 is CASSYLPNEQLF. Written as DNA, the CDR3 is TGTGCCAGCAGTTATCTCCCCAATGAGCAGCTCTTC.